One and the same sample provided the 12 T cell receptor beta chains below, sequenced in a study of vaccination effects on CD4 cells after COVID-19. The ViraFEST assay expanded antigen-specific CD4+ T cells with viral peptide pools before sequencing. Subsequent to a culture period of 10 to 11 days, CD4+ T cells were isolated. Vaccinated recipients, who were negative for nucleocapsid antibodies, had no history of SARS-CoV-2 infection. Antigen specificity for these receptors is unknown. Profiled with immunoSEQ multiplex PCR; TCRdb holds only in-frame clones, not every one. Of more than 40,000 clones listed, more than 65% are singletons. The material was CD4+ T cells from PBMCs cultured with HCoV-NL63 spike peptides, obtained before COVID-19 vaccination. The receptors were gathered from a human donor who received a COVID-19 vaccine.

This clone was counted once. The rearrangement uses TRBV29-1 and TRBJ2-2; perhaps TRBD2 as D (6 bases). CDR3 length equals 14 residues. Per germline, CDR1 SQVTM and CDR2 ANQGSEA. V gave up 3 bases and J gave up 0 bases, with 8 bases separating them. The CDR3 nucleotides read TGCAGCGTTGAGGAGGGTGCGAACACCGGGGAGCTGTTTTTT. Its translation: CSVEEGANTGELFF.

This clone has more than one count but fewer than ten. The J gene is TRBJ1-1, the V gene TRBV7-3; D perhaps matches TRBD1 (5 bases). Trimming stripped 5 bases from V and 8 bases from J, with 12 bases between. The germline V gene encodes CDR1 SGHTA and CDR2 FQGTGA. The CDR3 has 12 residues. Here the CDR3 reads CASSLGSGEAFF. In DNA form, the CDR3 reads TGTGCCAGCAGCCTAGGATCAGGGGAAGCTTTCTTT. Full variable domain (rest looked up from reference TRBV7-3 and TRBJ1-1): GAGVSQTPSNKVTEKGKYVELRCDPISGHTALYWYRQSLGQGPEFLIYFQGTGAADDSGLPNDRFFAVRPEGSVSTLKIQRTERGDSAVYLCASSLGSGEAFFGQGTRLTVV.

There are a few counts of this clone. This chain links TRBV6-1 with TRBJ2-7; no clear D. V lost 2 bases to trimming and J lost 5 bases, with 25 bases between them. Germline values: CDR1 MNHNS, CDR2 SASEGT. The CDR3 spans 18 residues. This chain's CDR3 is CASSEWSRVLQLPDEQYV. CDR3 DNA sequence: TGTGCCAGCAGTGAATGGAGTCGGGTCTTACAGCTACCTGACGAGCAGTACGTC.

Notes on this clone: The sample carries other DNA sequences with the same CDR3. In DNA, the CDR3 is TGTGCCAGCTCACCGACAGGGACCTATGGCTACACCTTC. Protein sequence: CASSPTGTYGYTF. The gene calls are TRBV18 and TRBJ1-2, with TRBD1 identical over 7 bases. This CDR3 has 13 residues. Germline V gene lookup returns CDR1 KGHSH and CDR2 LQKENI. J gave up 4 bases and V 3 bases, and 2 bases lay outside the gene matches.

Of note for this clone: Lacking the conserved final phenylalanine or tryptophan, this CDR3 likely reflects a read error. The limits of the CDR3 on the DNA are not certain, so only TCRdb's listed CDR3 is given. This chain joins TRBV7-9 and TRBJ2-7; the D call TRBD1 from the table was never checked on the DNA. Germline CDR1 is SEHNR and CDR2 is FQNEAQ (reference sequence). A total of 14 residues make up the CDR3, ends included. The CDR3 loop reads CASSLPHDEGQPVG.

J is TRBJ1-1 and V is TRBV5-1; TRBD1 agrees at 9 bases. From germline, CDR1 is SGHRS and CDR2 YFSETQ. With V trimmed by 5 bases and J by 4 bases, 9 bases remained unmatched. The CDR3 sequence is 15 residues long. This chain's CDR3 is CASRGQGMISTEAFF. CDR3 coding DNA: TGCGCCAGCAGAGGACAGGGGATGATCTCCACTGAAGCTTTCTTT.

This clone was counted a few times. V usage is TRBV7-9 and J usage is TRBJ1-1, with D unclear. V was trimmed by 5 bases and J by 1 base, leaving 14 bases between them. Germline values: CDR1 SEHNR, CDR2 FQNEAQ (reference sequence). The CDR3 covers 15 residues. In DNA, the CDR3 is TGTGCCAGCAGCCCCCATCTGGGGAAGAACACTGAAGCTTTCTTT. Translation gives CASSPHLGKNTEAFF.

The chain carries TRBV2 and TRBJ1-2, with D unresolved. The CDR3 has 14 amino acids. The ends were cut back, 6 bases at V and 0 bases at J, with 11 bases in the middle. CDR1 is SNHLY and CDR2 is FYNNEI in the germline V gene. Here the CDR3 reads CASRWTGANYGYTF. For the CDR3, the DNA is TGTGCCAGCAGATGGACCGGCGCTAACTATGGCTACACCTTC.

This chain connects TRBV5-1 to TRBJ2-5, with 7 positions matching TRBD1. The CDR3 has 14 residues. Germline V lookup: CDR1 SGHRS, CDR2 YFSETQ. The V and J ends lost 0 bases and 4 bases, in that order; junction bases with no gene match: 3. DNA of the CDR3: TGCGCCAGCAGCTTGGGAGGGGGCTTAGAGACCCAGTACTTC. Its translation: CASSLGGGLETQYF.

V is TRBV5-1 and J is TRBJ2-1; 8 bases match TRBD1. Losses at the gene ends were 3 bases for V and 5 bases for J; bases not matched to a gene: 1. Germline lookup yields CDR1 SGHRS and CDR2 YFSETQ. This CDR3 has 13 residues. CDR3 loop: CASSWTGNNEQFF. DNA of the CDR3: TGCGCCAGCAGCTGGACAGGGAACAATGAGCAGTTCTTC.

CDR3 nucleotides: TGTGCCTGGAGTGGGCCCGCGGGGACCGATCAGCCCCAGCATTTT. Its translation is CAWSGPAGTDQPQHF. The V call is TRBV30, the J call TRBJ1-5; weak D call: TRBD1 (5 bases). V shed 1 base and J shed 5 bases, with 15 bases lying between them. Germline-derived CDR1 and CDR2 are GTSNPN and SVGIG (reference sequence). The CDR3 covers 15 residues.

The chain has TRBV19 and TRBJ2-2; TRBD1 agrees at 7 bases. The CDR3 covers 14 residues. Looked up from germline, CDR1 is LNHDA and CDR2 is SQIVND (reference sequence). V was clipped by 7 bases and J by 3 bases; unmatched bases: 5. DNA for the CDR3: TGTGCCAGTAAGGGACAGCACGACACCGGGGAGCTGTTTTTT. Protein sequence: CASKGQHDTGELFF.